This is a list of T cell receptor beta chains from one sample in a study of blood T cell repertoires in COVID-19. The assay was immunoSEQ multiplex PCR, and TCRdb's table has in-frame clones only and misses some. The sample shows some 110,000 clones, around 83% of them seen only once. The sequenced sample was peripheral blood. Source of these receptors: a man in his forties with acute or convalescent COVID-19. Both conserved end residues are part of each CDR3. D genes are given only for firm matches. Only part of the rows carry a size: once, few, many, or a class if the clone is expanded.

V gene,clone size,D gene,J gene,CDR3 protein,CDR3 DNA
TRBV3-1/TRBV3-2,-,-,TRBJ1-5,CASSPQAWANQPQHF,TGTGCCAGCAGCCCCCAGGCATGGGCGAATCAGCCCCAGCATTTT
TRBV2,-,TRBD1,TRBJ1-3,CASSVGQRNTIYF,TGTGCCAGCAGTGTGGGACAGAGAAACACCATATATTTT
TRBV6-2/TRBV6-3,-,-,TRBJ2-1,CASSYSKRRFGEQFF,TGTGCCAGCAGTTACTCGAAGCGTAGGTTCGGTGAGCAGTTCTTC
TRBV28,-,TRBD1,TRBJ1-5,CASSLFAGGQPQHF,TGTGCCAGCAGTTTGTTCGCAGGGGGTCAGCCCCAGCATTTT
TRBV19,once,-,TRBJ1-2,CASSIDRSGGYTF,TGTGCCAGTAGTATAGATCGATCAGGTGGCTACACCTTC
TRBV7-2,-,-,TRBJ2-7,CASSLGVLAVQGVQYF,TGTGCCAGCAGCTTGGGGGTTTTAGCGGTCCAGGGGGTGCAGTACTTC
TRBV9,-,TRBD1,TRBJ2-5,CASSTHLGTGAETQYF,TGTGCCAGCAGCACCCATCTCGGGACAGGGGCTGAGACCCAGTACTTC
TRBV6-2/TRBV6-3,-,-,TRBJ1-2,CASSNGDIGYTF,TGTGCCAGCAGTAACGGGGACATCGGCTACACCTTC
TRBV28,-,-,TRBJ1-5,CASSKTGLGQPQHF,TGTGCCAGCAGTAAGACAGGCCTCGGGCAGCCCCAGCATTTT
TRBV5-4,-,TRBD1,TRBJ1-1,CASSLPGQEAGEAFF,TGTGCCAGCAGCTTACCGGGACAGGAGGCAGGTGAAGCTTTCTTT
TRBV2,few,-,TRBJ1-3,CASRGRFSGNTIYF,TGTGCCAGCAGGGGCAGATTCTCTGGAAACACCATATATTTT
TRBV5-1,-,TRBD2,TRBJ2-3,CASRGGLAATDTQYF,TGCGCCAGCAGGGGGGGACTAGCAGCTACAGATACGCAGTATTTT
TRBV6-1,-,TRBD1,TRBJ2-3,CASSERQGSTDTQYF,TGTGCCAGCAGTGAGAGACAGGGGAGCACAGATACGCAGTATTTT
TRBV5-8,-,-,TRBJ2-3,CASSLGVAADTQYF,TGTGCCAGCAGCTTGGGGGTAGCGGCAGATACGCAGTATTTT
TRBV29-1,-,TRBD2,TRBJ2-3,CSKKGGGRADTQYF,TGCAGCAAAAAAGGCGGGGGGAGGGCAGATACGCAGTATTTT
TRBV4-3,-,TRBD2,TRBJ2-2,CASSQLAGGPTGELFF,TGCGCCAGCAGCCAACTAGCGGGGGGACCCACCGGGGAGCTGTTTTTT
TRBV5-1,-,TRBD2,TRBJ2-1,CASSSAGGPNEQFF,TGCGCCAGCAGCTCGGCGGGAGGCCCTAATGAGCAGTTCTTC
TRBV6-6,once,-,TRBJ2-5,CASRRGSGETQYF,TGTGCCAGCAGACGGGGGTCCGGGGAGACCCAGTACTTC
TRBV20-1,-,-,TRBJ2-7,CSASSQGFEQYF,TGCAGTGCTAGTTCCCAGGGTTTCGAGCAGTACTTC
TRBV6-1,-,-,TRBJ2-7,CASTWGDSSYEQYF,TGTGCCAGCACTTGGGGGGACAGCTCCTACGAGCAGTACTTC
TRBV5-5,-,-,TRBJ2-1,CASSFALYNEQFF,TGTGCCAGCAGCTTTGCGCTTTACAATGAGCAGTTCTTC
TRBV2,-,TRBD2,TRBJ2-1,CASRPGLGNEQFF,TGTGCCAGCAGACCGGGACTAGGTAATGAGCAGTTCTTC
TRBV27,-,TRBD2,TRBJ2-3,CASSPRGLPTDTQYF,TGTGCCAGCAGTCCCCGGGGACTACCCACAGATACGCAGTATTTT
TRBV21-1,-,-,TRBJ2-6,CASSKWDRGLSGANVLTF,TGTGCCAGCAGCAAGTGGGACAGGGGCCTCTCTGGGGCCAACGTCCTGACTTTC
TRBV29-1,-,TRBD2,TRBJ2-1,CSVGAGLASNEQFF,TGCAGCGTTGGCGCCGGACTAGCGTCGAATGAGCAGTTCTTC
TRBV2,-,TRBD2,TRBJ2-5,CASSPPWTSEETQYF,TGTGCCAGCAGTCCCCCGTGGACTAGCGAAGAGACCCAGTACTTC
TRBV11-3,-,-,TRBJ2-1,CASSLGGTGLVEQFF,TGTGCCAGCAGCTTAGGTGGGACTGGACTGGTAGAGCAGTTCTTC
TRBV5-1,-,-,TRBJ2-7,CASSLVETRDEQYF,TGCGCCAGCAGCTTGGTTGAAACCCGCGACGAGCAGTACTTC
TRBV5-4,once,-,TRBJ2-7,CASSLNGGPYEQYF,TGTGCCAGCAGCTTAAACGGTGGTCCCTACGAGCAGTACTTC
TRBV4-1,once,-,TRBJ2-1,CASSQGRRGGPDEQFF,TGCGCCAGCAGCCAAGGGAGGAGAGGAGGTCCCGATGAGCAGTTCTTC
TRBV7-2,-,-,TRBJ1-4,CASSLVRRRGEKLFF,TGTGCCAGCAGCTTAGTCCGAAGGCGGGGTGAAAAACTGTTTTTT
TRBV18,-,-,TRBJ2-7,CASSPSQTGEEQYF,TGTGCCAGCTCACCCTCCCAAACGGGGGAGGAGCAGTACTTC
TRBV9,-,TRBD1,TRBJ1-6,CASSVGTGGSPLHF,TGTGCCAGCAGCGTAGGGACAGGGGGTTCACCCCTCCACTTT
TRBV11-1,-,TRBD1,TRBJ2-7,CASSFRTGTGPYEQYF,TGTGCCAGCAGCTTCCGAACAGGGACAGGGCCCTACGAGCAGTACTTC
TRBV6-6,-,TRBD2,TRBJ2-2,CASSPFAGGHTGELFF,TGTGCCAGCAGTCCGTTTGCGGGAGGTCACACCGGGGAGCTGTTTTTT
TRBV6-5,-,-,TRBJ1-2,CASTLQMNYGYTF,TGTGCCAGCACCTTACAGATGAACTATGGCTACACCTTC
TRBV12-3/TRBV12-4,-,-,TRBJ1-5,CASSYYNQPQHF,TGTGCCAGCAGCTATTACAATCAGCCCCAGCATTTT
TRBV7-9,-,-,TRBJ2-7,CASSLDSGLREQYF,TGTGCCAGCAGCTTAGACTCAGGGCTGAGGGAGCAGTACTTC
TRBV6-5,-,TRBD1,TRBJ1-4,CASRTGANEKLFF,TGTGCCAGCCGGACAGGGGCTAATGAAAAACTGTTTTTT
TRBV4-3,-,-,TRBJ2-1,CASSQIWQGRNEQFF,TGCGCCAGCAGCCAAATATGGCAGGGAAGAAATGAGCAGTTCTTC